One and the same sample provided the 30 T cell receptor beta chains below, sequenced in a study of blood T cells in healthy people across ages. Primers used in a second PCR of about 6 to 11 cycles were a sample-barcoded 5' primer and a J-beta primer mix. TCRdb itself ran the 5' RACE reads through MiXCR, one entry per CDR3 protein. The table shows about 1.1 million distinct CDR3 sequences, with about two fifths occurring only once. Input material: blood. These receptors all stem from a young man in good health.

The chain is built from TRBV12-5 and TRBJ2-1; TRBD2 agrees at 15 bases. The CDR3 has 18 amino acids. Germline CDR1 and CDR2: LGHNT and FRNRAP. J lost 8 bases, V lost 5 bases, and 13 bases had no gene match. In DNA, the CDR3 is TGTGCTAGTGGTCGCAGGACTAGCGGGGGGGCTTTTAAGGATGAGCAGTTCTTC. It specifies CASGRRTSGGAFKDEQFF.

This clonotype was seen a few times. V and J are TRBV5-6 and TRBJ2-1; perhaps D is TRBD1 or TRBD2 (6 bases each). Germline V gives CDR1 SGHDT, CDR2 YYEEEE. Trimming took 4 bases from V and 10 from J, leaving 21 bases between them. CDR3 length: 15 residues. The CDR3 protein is CASSRFPGAILEQFF. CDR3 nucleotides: TGTGCCAGCAGCCGTTTTCCGGGGGCCATATTGGAGCAGTTCTTC. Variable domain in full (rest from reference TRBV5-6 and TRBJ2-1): DAGVTQSPTHLIKTRGQQVTLRCSPKSGHDTVSWYQQALGQGPQFIFQYYEEEERQRGNFPDRFSGHQFPNYSSELNVNALLLGDSALYLCASSRFPGAILEQFFGPGTRLTVL.

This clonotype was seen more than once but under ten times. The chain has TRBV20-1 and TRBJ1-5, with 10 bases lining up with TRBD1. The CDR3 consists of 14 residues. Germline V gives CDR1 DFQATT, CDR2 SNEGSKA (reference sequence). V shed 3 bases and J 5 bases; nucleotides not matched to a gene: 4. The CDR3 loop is CSASRTGGDQPQHF. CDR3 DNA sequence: TGCAGTGCTAGTAGGACAGGGGGAGATCAGCCCCAGCATTTT.

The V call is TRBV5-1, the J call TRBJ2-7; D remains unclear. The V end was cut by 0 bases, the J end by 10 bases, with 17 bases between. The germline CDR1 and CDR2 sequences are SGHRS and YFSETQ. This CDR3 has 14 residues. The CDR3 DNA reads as TGCGCCAGCAGCTTGGAAGGGCAGTCCGGCCTACAGTACTTC. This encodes CASSLEGQSGLQYF.

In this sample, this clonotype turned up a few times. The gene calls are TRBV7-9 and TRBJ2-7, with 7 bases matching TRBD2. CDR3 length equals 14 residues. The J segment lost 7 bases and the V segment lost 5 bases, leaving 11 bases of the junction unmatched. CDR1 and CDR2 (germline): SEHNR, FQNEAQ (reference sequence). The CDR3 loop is CASSGSGSGNEQYF. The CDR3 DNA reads TGTGCCAGCAGCGGTAGCGGGTCGGGCAATGAGCAGTACTTC.

This CDR3 is CATSDPRGNGYTF. For the CDR3, the DNA is TGTGCCACCAGTGATCCCAGGGGGAATGGCTACACCTTC. This chain uses TRBV24-1 with TRBJ1-2, with 7 bases fitting TRBD1. Germline loops: CDR1 KGHDR, CDR2 SFDVKD. There are 13 residues in the CDR3. J lost 6 bases, V lost 3 bases, and 3 bases had no gene match.

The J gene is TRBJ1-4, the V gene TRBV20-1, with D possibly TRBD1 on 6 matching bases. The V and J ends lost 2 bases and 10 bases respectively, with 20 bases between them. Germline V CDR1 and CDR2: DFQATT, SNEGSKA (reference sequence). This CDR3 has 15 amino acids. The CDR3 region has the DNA TGCAGTGCTAGAAAGGACAGACTATATGAAGGAAAACTGTTTTTT. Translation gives CSARKDRLYEGKLFF.

CDR3 bases: TGTGCCAGCTCCATTGAAGGGCCCTATGGCTACACCTTC. Its protein product is CASSIEGPYGYTF. V and J are TRBV12-3 or TRBV12-4 and TRBJ1-2, with D unclear. V was pared by 8 bases and J by 4 bases, with 14 bases between. The CDR3 sequence is 13 residues long.

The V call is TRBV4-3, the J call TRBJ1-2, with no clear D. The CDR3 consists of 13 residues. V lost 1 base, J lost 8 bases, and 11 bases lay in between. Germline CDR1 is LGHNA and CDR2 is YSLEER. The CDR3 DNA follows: TGCGCCAGCAGCCAAGGTGTACAAGCCGGCTACACCTTC. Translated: CASSQGVQAGYTF.

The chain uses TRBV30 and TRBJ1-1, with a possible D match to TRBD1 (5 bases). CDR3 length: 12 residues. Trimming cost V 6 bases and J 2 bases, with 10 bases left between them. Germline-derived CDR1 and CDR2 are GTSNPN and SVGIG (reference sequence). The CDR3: CACWWGNTEAFF. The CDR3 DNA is TGTGCCTGTTGGTGGGGCAACACTGAAGCTTTCTTT.

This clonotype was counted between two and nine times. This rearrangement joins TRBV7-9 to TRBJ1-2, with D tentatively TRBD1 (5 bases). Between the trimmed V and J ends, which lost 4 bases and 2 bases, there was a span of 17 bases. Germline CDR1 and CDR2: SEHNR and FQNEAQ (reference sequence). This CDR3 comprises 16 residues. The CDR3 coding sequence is TGTGCCAGCAGCTCCGTCGACAGTCGAGGCAACTATGGCTACACCTTC. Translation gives CASSSVDSRGNYGYTF.

The CDR3 DNA sequence: TGTGCCAGCAGCCAAGTGGGGGGAGGTAGCACTGAAGCTTTCTTT. Translating gives CASSQVGGGSTEAFF. This chain links TRBV4-2 with TRBJ1-1; a possible D gene is TRBD1 (5 bases). The V and J ends lost 1 base and 4 bases respectively, with 13 bases between them. This CDR3 comprises 15 residues. The germline gives CDR1 LGHNA, CDR2 YNFKEQ.

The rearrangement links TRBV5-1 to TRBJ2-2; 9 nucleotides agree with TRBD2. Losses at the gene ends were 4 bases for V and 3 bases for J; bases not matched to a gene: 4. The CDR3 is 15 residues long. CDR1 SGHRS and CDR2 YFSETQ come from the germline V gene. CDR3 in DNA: TGCGCCAGCAGCCGCGCGGGAGGGGACACCGGGGAGCTGTTTTTT. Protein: CASSRAGGDTGELFF.

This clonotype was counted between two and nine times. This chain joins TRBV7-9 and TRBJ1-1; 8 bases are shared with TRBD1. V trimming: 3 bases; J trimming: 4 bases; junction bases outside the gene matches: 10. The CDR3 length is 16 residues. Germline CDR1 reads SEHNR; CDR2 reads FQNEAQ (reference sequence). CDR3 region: CASSFKSRGQGTEAFF. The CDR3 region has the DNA TGTGCCAGCAGCTTTAAAAGCAGGGGGCAAGGCACTGAAGCTTTCTTT.

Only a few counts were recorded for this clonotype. The CDR3 DNA sequence: TGTGCCAGCAGCCGCGGGCGGGGCGCAGATACGCAGTATTTT. Its protein is CASSRGRGADTQYF. This rearrangement joins TRBV11-2 to TRBJ2-3; TRBD2 is a possible D gene (6 bases). V shed 5 bases and J shed 4 bases, with 13 bases lying between them. CDR1 is SGHAT, CDR2 FQNNGV, per germline. The CDR3 spans 14 residues.

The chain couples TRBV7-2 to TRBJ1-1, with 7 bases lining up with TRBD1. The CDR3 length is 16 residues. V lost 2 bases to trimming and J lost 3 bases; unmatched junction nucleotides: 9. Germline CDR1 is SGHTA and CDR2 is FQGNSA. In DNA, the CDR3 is TGTGCCAGCAGCTTACCACAGACAGGGAAGGACACTGAAGCTTTCTTT. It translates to CASSLPQTGKDTEAFF.

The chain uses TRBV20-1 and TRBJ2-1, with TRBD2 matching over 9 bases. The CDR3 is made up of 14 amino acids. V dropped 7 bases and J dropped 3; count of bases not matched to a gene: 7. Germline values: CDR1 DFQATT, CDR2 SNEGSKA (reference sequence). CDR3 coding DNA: TGCAGTGTTAATCTAGCGGGGAACTACAATGAGCAGTTCTTC. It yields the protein CSVNLAGNYNEQFF.

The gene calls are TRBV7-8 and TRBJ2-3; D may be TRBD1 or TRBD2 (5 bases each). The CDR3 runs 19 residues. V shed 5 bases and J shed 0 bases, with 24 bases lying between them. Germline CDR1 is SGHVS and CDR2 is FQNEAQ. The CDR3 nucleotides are TGTGCCAGCAGCCTAGGGGCCAGGTTAAGACTAACTAGCACAGATACGCAGTATTTT. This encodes CASSLGARLRLTSTDTQYF.

In DNA, the CDR3 is TGTGCCAGCAGCCAAGCTAGCGAAGGCAAGAACACTGAAGCTTTCTTT. Amino acids: CASSQASEGKNTEAFF. J is TRBJ1-1 and V is TRBV4-2; no definite D call. The CDR3 has 16 amino acids. CDR1 is LGHNA and CDR2 is YNFKEQ in the germline V gene. With 1 base removed from V and 1 base from J, the gap between germline ends came to 13 bases.

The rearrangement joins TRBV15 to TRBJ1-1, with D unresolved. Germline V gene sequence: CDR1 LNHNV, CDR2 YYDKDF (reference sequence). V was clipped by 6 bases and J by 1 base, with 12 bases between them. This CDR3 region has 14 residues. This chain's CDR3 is CATSDVTGNTEAFF. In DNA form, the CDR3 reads TGTGCCACCAGTGACGTAACCGGGAACACTGAAGCTTTCTTT.

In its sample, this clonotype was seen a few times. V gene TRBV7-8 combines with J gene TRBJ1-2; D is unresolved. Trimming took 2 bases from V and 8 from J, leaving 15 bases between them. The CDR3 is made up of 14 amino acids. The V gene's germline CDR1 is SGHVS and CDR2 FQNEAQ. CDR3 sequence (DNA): TGTGCCAGCAGCTTATCAATAGGGATAAGGGGCTACACCTTC. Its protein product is CASSLSIGIRGYTF.

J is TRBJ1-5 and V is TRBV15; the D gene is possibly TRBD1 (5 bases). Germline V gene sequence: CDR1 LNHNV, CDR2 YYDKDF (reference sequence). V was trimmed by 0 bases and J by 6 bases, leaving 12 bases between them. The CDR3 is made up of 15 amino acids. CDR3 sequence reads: CATSRDPTGGQPQHF. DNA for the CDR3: TGTGCCACCAGCAGAGATCCGACGGGGGGTCAGCCCCAGCATTTT.

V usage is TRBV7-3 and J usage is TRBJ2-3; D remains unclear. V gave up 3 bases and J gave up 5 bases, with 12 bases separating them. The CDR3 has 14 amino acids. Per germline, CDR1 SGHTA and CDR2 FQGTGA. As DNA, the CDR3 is TGTGCCAGCAGCTTGGATGGACGTGTAGATACGCAGTATTTT. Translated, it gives CASSLDGRVDTQYF.

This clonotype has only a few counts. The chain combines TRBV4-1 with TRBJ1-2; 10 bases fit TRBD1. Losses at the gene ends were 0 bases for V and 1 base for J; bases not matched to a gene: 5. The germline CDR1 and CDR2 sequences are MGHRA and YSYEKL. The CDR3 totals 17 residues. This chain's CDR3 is CASSQDVDRGINYGYTF. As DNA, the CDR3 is TGCGCCAGCAGCCAAGACGTGGACAGGGGGATTAACTATGGCTACACCTTC.

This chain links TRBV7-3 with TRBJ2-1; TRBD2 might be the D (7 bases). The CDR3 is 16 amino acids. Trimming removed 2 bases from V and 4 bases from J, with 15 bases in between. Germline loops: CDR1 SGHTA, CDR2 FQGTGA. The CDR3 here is CASSLYAGANYNEQFF. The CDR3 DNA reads TGTGCCAGCAGCTTATACGCGGGGGCGAATTACAATGAGCAGTTCTTC.

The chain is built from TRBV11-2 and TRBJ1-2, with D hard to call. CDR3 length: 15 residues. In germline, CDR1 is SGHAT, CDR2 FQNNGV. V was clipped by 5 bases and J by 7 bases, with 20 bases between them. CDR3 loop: CASSPRDNALSGYTF. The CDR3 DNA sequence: TGTGCCAGCAGCCCACGAGACAACGCTCTAAGTGGCTACACCTTC.

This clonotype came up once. The CDR3 coding sequence is TGTGCCAGCGGGATGACAGGACGCTCTGGGGCCAACGTCCTGACTTTC. Translated: CASGMTGRSGANVLTF. J is TRBJ2-6 and V is TRBV12-3 or TRBV12-4; weak D call: TRBD1 (6 bases). V was trimmed by 8 bases and J by 0 bases, leaving 14 bases between them. This CDR3 is built from 16 residues.

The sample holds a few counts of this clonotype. The CDR3 here is CASSPGADTEAFF. CDR3 nucleotides: TGCGCCAGCAGCCCAGGAGCAGACACTGAAGCTTTCTTT. The chain links TRBV4-3 to TRBJ1-1; the D is unclear. Germline V gene lookup returns CDR1 LGHNA and CDR2 YSLEER. The CDR3 contains 13 residues. V was cut by 4 bases and J by 3 bases, with 9 bases left in between.

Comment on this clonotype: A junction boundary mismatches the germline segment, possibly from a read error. As DNA, the CDR3 is TGCGCCAGCAGCTTACCCGGACAGGGGGCGCCAATCGATGAAAAACTGTTTTTT. Translated: CASSLPGQGAPIDEKLFF. The gene calls are TRBV7-9 and TRBJ1-4; TRBD1 matches 11 bases. Germline V gene data show CDR1 as SEHNR and CDR2 as FQNEAQ (reference sequence). There are 18 residues in the CDR3.

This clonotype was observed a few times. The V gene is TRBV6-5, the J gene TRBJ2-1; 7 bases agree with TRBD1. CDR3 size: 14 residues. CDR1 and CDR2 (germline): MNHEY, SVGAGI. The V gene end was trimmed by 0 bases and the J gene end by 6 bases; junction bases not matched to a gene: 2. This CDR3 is CASSYSAGGNEQFF. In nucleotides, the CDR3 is TGTGCCAGCAGTTACTCCGCAGGGGGCAATGAGCAGTTCTTC.